This passage covers 24 T cell receptor beta chains from one sample sequenced in a study of cytomegalovirus exposure and HLA in healthy donors. The table came from immunoSEQ multiplex PCR; TCRdb's copy has only in-frame clones and leaves some out. Of about 280,000 clones in the sample, more than 75% were seen once. Input material: PBMCs. The receptor source for this set is a woman younger than 35 in good health and CMV-seronegative.

This chain joins TRBV9 and TRBJ2-3; 10 nucleotides line up with TRBD2. The germline gives CDR1 SGDLS, CDR2 YYNGEE. The CDR3 loop spans 18 amino acids. The V gene end was trimmed by 3 bases and the J gene end by 0 bases; junction bases not matched to a gene: 10. The CDR3 sequence: CASSETSGQGTSTDTQYF. CDR3 DNA sequence: TGTGCCAGCAGCGAGACTAGCGGGCAGGGTACGAGCACAGATACGCAGTATTTT.

CDR3: CASSASPLATVNTGELFF. CDR3 sequence (DNA): TGTGCCAGTAGTGCCTCACCACTAGCGACAGTGAACACCGGGGAGCTGTTTTTT. The chain links TRBV19 to TRBJ2-2; 7 bases are shared with TRBD2. Germline CDR1 reads LNHDA; CDR2 reads SQIVND (reference sequence). CDR3 size: 18 residues. Germline trimming cut 5 bases from V and 1 base from J; bases unmatched to any gene: 13. Full variable domain (outside the CDR3, taken from reference TRBV19 and TRBJ2-2): DGGITQSPKYLFRKEGQNVTLSCEQNLNHDAMYWYRQDPGQGLRLIYYSQIVNDFQKGDIAEGYSVSREKKESFPLTVTSAQKNPTAFYLCASSASPLATVNTGELFFGEGSRLTVL.

The chain couples TRBV7-9 to TRBJ2-3; 7 nucleotides align to TRBD2. From germline, CDR1 is SEHNR and CDR2 FQNEAQ (reference sequence). The CDR3 spans 15 residues. V dropped 3 bases and J dropped 5; count of bases not matched to a gene: 8. This CDR3 is CASSFRSGGVDTQYF. The CDR3 nucleotides are TGTGCCAGCAGCTTTCGTTCGGGAGGTGTAGATACGCAGTATTTT.

The V and J genes are TRBV4-1 and TRBJ1-6; a possible D gene is TRBD1 (5 bases). Trimming left V 0 bases short and J 13 bases short, with 10 bases between. The length of the CDR3 is 13 residues. The germline V gene encodes CDR1 MGHRA and CDR2 YSYEKL. The CDR3 spells CASSQDWEGPLHF. In DNA form, the CDR3 reads TGCGCCAGCAGCCAAGATTGGGAGGGGCCCCTCCACTTT.

The chain recombines TRBV28 with TRBJ1-2, with D possibly matching TRBD1 (5 bases). The CDR3 loop spans 15 amino acids. Trimming pared 7 bases from V and 7 bases from J, leaving 22 bases between. Looked up from germline, CDR1 is MDHEN and CDR2 is SYDVKM. This chain's CDR3 is CASTGRGMAWGGYTF. In DNA, the CDR3 is TGTGCCAGCACCGGGCGGGGGATGGCTTGGGGTGGCTACACCTTC.

The chain uses TRBV29-1 and TRBJ2-7; TRBD2 matches 7 bases. Germline CDR1 and CDR2: SQVTM and ANQGSEA. The V and J ends lost 2 bases and 3 bases, in that order; junction bases with no gene match: 4. The CDR3 contains 13 residues. CDR3 in amino acids: CSVETGGGYEQYF. The CDR3 DNA reads as TGCAGCGTTGAAACGGGAGGTGGCTACGAGCAGTACTTC.

The chain has TRBV14 and TRBJ1-1; D might be TRBD1 (5 bases). The CDR3 totals 15 residues. V gave up 3 bases and J gave up 0 bases, with 11 bases separating them. Germline V gives CDR1 SGHDN, CDR2 FVKESK. CDR3 sequence reads: CASSQRTQLNTEAFF. In DNA form, the CDR3 reads TGTGCCAGCAGCCAGAGGACACAGTTGAACACTGAAGCTTTCTTT.

The CDR3 protein is CASSFPRVNGYTF. CDR3 coding DNA: TGTGCCAGCAGCTTCCCCAGGGTAAATGGCTACACCTTC. The rearrangement uses TRBV5-4 and TRBJ1-2; weak D call: TRBD1 (5 bases). This CDR3 has 13 amino acids. Trimming left V 2 bases short and J 6 bases short, with 11 bases between. Germline V gene sequence: CDR1 SGHNT, CDR2 YYREEE (reference sequence).

This sequence joins TRBV12-5 and TRBJ2-5; D may be TRBD2 (7 bases). Germline-derived CDR1 and CDR2 are LGHNT and FRNRAP. This CDR3 comprises 13 residues. The germline V and J ends were trimmed by 5 bases and 6 bases, with 13 bases remaining between them. The CDR3 loop is CASGIRGGKTQYF. As DNA, the CDR3 is TGTGCTAGTGGTATTAGGGGGGGGAAGACCCAGTACTTC.

This chain links TRBV28 with TRBJ2-2; 8 bases align to TRBD1. J was trimmed by 6 bases and V by 7 bases; bases with no gene match: 13. CDR3 size: 16 residues. The germline CDR1 and CDR2 sequences are MDHEN and SYDVKM. The CDR3 loop reads CASNTAGGWTPGELFF. The CDR3 nucleotides are TGTGCCAGCAATACGGCAGGGGGCTGGACGCCCGGGGAGCTGTTTTTT.

The CDR3 is CASSLHGQGAWGTEAFF. Written as DNA, the CDR3 is TGTGCCAGCAGTCTTCATGGACAGGGGGCGTGGGGCACTGAAGCTTTCTTT. The chain carries TRBV28 and TRBJ1-1; the match to TRBD1 covers 11 bases. The V gene end was trimmed by 5 bases and the J gene end by 4 bases; junction bases not matched to a gene: 12. Per germline, CDR1 MDHEN and CDR2 SYDVKM. The CDR3 is 17 residues long.

In this sample, this clone turned up once. The rearrangement uses TRBV18 and TRBJ2-1; 13 nucleotides line up with TRBD2. With V trimmed by 2 bases and J by 6 bases, 1 base remained unmatched. The CDR3 consists of 15 residues. Germline V gene data show CDR1 as KGHSH and CDR2 as LQKENI. Written as DNA, the CDR3 is TGTGCCAGCTCACCAGGACTAGCGGGAGTCAATGAGCAGTTCTTC. The encoded protein is CASSPGLAGVNEQFF.

This chain uses TRBV14 with TRBJ1-2; the match to TRBD1 covers 9 bases. The CDR3 is made up of 17 amino acids. The J segment lost 6 bases and the V segment lost 5 bases, leaving 16 bases of the junction unmatched. The germline gives CDR1 SGHDN, CDR2 FVKESK. The CDR3 loop reads CASSSGQGVGPGDGYTF. The CDR3 region has the DNA TGTGCCAGCAGCTCGGGACAGGGAGTTGGTCCGGGGGATGGCTACACCTTC.

V and J are TRBV6-7 and TRBJ1-1; D call uncertain. TRBV6-7 is an open reading frame whose function is uncertain. The V and J ends lost 2 bases and 7 bases respectively, with 8 bases between them. This CDR3 spans 12 amino acids. The CDR3 DNA reads as TGTGCCAGCAGTTACGGGAGGTTTGAAGCTTTCTTT. It yields the protein CASSYGRFEAFF.

CDR3 protein: CASRSREDEEKLFF. CDR3 sequence (DNA): TGTGCCAGTAGGTCGAGGGAGGATGAGGAAAAACTGTTTTTT. The chain joins TRBV19 to TRBJ1-4; D uncertain. V dropped 6 bases and J dropped 8 bases, with 16 bases sitting between them. In germline, CDR1 is LNHDA, CDR2 SQIVND (reference sequence). The CDR3 consists of 14 residues. Full variable domain (rest looked up from reference TRBV19 and TRBJ1-4): DGGITQSPKYLFRKEGQNVTLSCEQNLNHDAMYWYRQDPGQGLRLIYYSQIVNDFQKGDIAEGYSVSREKKESFPLTVTSAQKNPTAFYLCASRSREDEEKLFFGSGTQLSVL.

This rearrangement joins TRBV29-1 to TRBJ2-1; 8 bases match TRBD1. Trimming removed 4 bases from V and 7 bases from J; junction bases left unmatched: 12. In germline, CDR1 is SQVTM, CDR2 ANQGSEA. The CDR3 sequence is 15 residues long. Here the CDR3 DNA reads TGCAGCGTTGTCCCGAGACAGGGGATCATGAATGAGCAGTTCTTC. It specifies CSVVPRQGIMNEQFF.

With respect to this clone: The junction departs from the called germline gene at one end, perhaps through a read error. The gene calls are TRBV7-7 and TRBJ2-1; 7 nucleotides match TRBD2. CDR1 is SSHAT and CDR2 is FNYEAQ in the germline V gene (reference sequence). The CDR3 covers 15 residues. The CDR3 region has the DNA TGTGCTAGCAGCTTAAGTAGCGGGCGGTCCAATGAGCAGTTCTTC. Amino acid sequence: CASSLSSGRSNEQFF. The variable domain in full, completed from reference TRBV7-7 and TRBJ2-1, reads GAGVSQSPRYKVTKRGQDVTLRCDPISSHATLYWYQQALGQGPEFLTYFNYEAQPDKSGLPSDRFSAERPEGSISTLTIQRTEQRDSAMYRCASSLSSGRSNEQFFGPGTRLTVL.

The chain joins TRBV5-1 to TRBJ2-1; 10 bases agree with TRBD2. V shed 5 bases and J 0 bases; nucleotides not matched to a gene: 5. The germline V gene has CDR1 SGHRS and CDR2 YFSETQ. This CDR3 region has 16 residues. CDR3 nucleotides: TGCGCCAGCAGACTAACTAGCGGGAACTCCTACAATGAGCAGTTCTTC. Translation: CASRLTSGNSYNEQFF. The complete variable domain, with remaining parts taken from reference TRBV5-1 and TRBJ2-1, reads KAGVTQTPRYLIKTRGQQVTLSCSPISGHRSVSWYQQTPGQGLQFLFEYFSETQRNKGNFPGRFSGRQFSNSRSEMNVSTLELGDSALYLCASRLTSGNSYNEQFFGPGTRLTVL.

CDR3 region: CASFQQGGAPGNTIYF. CDR3 in DNA: TGTGCCAGCTTTCAGCAAGGGGGCGCCCCTGGAAACACCATATATTTT. This chain links TRBV28 with TRBJ1-3; 7 nucleotides match TRBD1. V was pared by 8 bases and J by 2 bases, with 12 bases of the junction left unmatched. Germline assignment: CDR1 MDHEN and CDR2 SYDVKM. The CDR3 runs 16 residues.

V gene TRBV2 combines with J gene TRBJ1-5; D is ambiguous. The CDR3 has 14 residues. In germline, CDR1 is SNHLY, CDR2 FYNNEI. Trimming took off 4 bases at V and 0 bases at J, with 7 bases between the two ends. The CDR3 is CASSARYSNQPQHF. CDR3 in DNA: TGTGCCAGCAGTGCCAGATATAGCAATCAGCCCCAGCATTTT.

V and J are TRBV28 and TRBJ2-1; 9 bases are a match to TRBD1. Unmatched junction bases numbered 18, after V lost 7 bases and J lost 8 bases. CDR1 is MDHEN and CDR2 is SYDVKM in the germline V gene. This CDR3 is built from 17 residues. The CDR3 here is CASNGVGGTGGRYEQFF. The DNA for the CDR3 is TGTGCCAGCAATGGTGTGGGGGGAACAGGGGGCCGCTATGAGCAGTTCTTC.

This clone was found once. The rearrangement uses TRBV27 and TRBJ1-5; D unclear. This CDR3 has 14 residues. Germline assignment: CDR1 MNHEY and CDR2 SMNVEV (reference sequence). V gave up 3 bases and J gave up 2 bases, with 8 bases separating them. CDR3 residues: CASSFEGGNQPQHF. The CDR3 DNA reads TGTGCCAGCAGTTTCGAGGGAGGCAATCAGCCCCAGCATTTT.

The chain links TRBV30 to TRBJ2-3; 9 nucleotides line up with TRBD2. Germline CDR1 GTSNPN, CDR2 SVGIG (reference sequence). The CDR3 consists of 15 residues. The trim removed 2 bases at V and 2 bases at J, leaving 5 bases unmatched. The chain's CDR3 is CAWSLGLANTDTQYF. The CDR3 DNA is TGTGCCTGGAGTTTGGGACTAGCAAACACAGATACGCAGTATTTT.

The CDR3: CASSHDGQGTEAFF. The DNA for the CDR3 is TGTGCCAGCAGCCACGACGGACAGGGCACTGAAGCTTTCTTT. This chain joins TRBV9 and TRBJ1-1; TRBD1 matches at 8 bases. CDR3 length: 14 residues. Losses at the gene ends were 4 bases for V and 4 bases for J; bases not matched to a gene: 6. Germline V gene sequence: CDR1 SGDLS, CDR2 YYNGEE.